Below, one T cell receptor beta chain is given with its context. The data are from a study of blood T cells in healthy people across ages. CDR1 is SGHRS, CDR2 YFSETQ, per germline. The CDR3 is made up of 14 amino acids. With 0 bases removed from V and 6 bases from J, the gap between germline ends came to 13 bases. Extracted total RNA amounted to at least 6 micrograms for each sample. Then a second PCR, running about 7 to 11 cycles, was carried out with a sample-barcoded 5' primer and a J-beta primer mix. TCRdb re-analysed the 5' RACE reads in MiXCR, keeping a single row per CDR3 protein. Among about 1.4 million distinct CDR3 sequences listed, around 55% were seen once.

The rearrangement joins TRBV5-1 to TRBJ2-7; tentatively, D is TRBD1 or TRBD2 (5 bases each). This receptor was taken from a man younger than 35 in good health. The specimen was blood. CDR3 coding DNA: TGCGCCAGCAGCTTGGTAGGACGGGGCCCCGAGCAGTACTTC. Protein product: CASSLVGRGPEQYF.